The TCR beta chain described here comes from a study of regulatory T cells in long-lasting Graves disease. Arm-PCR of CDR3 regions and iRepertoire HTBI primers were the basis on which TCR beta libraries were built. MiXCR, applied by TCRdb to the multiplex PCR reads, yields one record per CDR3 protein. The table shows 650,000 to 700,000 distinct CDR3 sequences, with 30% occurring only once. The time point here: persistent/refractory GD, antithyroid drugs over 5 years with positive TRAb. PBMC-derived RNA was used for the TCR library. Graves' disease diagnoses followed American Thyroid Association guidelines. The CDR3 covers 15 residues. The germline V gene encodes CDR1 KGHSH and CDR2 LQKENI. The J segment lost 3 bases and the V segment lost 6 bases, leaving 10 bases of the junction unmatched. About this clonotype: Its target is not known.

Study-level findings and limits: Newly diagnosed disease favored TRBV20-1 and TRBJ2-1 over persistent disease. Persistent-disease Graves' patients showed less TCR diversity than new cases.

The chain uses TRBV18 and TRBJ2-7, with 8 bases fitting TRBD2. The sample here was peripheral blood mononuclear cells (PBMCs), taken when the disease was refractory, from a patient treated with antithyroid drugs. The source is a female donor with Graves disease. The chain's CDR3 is CASSGAEREYYEQYF. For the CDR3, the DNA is TGTGCCAGCTCGGGGGCCGAGCGGGAGTACTACGAGCAGTACTTC.